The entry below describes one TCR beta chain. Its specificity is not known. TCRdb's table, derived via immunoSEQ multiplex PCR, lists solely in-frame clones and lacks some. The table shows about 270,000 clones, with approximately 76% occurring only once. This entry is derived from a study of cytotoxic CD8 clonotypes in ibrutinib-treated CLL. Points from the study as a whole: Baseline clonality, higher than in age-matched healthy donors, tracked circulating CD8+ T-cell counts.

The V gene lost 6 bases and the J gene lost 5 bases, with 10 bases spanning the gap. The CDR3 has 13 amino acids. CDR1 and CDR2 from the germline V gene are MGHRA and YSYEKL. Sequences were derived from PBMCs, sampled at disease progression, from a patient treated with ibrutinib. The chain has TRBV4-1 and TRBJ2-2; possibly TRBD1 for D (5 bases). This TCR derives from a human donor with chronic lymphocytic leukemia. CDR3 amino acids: CASSHQGTGELFF. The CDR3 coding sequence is TGCGCCAGCAGTCATCAGGGTACCGGGGAGCTGTTTTTT.